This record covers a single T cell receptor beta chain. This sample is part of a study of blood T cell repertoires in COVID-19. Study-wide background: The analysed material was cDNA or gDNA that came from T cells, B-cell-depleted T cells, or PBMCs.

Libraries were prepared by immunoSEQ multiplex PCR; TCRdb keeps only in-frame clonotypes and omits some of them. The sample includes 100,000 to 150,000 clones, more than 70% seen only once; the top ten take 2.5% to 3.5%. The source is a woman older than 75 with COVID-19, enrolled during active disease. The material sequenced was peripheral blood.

CDR3 amino acids: CASSPGGPQETQYF. The CDR3 DNA sequence: TGTGCCAGCAGCCCGGGAGGGCCCCAAGAGACCCAGTACTTC. V gene TRBV7-2 combines with J gene TRBJ2-5; 8 positions agree with TRBD2. This CDR3 is 14 amino acids long. Germline CDR1 is SGHTA and CDR2 is FQGNSA. The junction had 3 bases not matched to a gene; V was cut back by 5 bases and J by 1 base.